Detailed here is one TCR beta chain. What this receptor recognizes is not known. There are no base qualities to consult, and no much larger clone falls within one base. The time point label on this specimen signifies: about 28 days (+/-7) after the second vaccine dose. AZD1222 recipients given second doses at about 4 weeks or at about 12 weeks were pooled, since spike-specific TCR depth and breadth were not found to differ between the two schedules. Samples from vaccinated people were obtained from the UK trials COV001 and COV002, which included a single-blind randomized controlled phase 2/3 trial of AZD1222 (ChAdOx1 nCoV-19) in healthy adults. For TCRbeta chain sequencing, PBMC samples from trial participants were taken at day 0 and at day 28 after the second dose. This sample was taken from a study of T cell responses to AZD1222 COVID-19 vaccine (TCRdb year 2021). For the wider study: A total of approximately 240 trial participants underwent TCR sequencing, of whom some 210 received two doses of AZD1222 and about 25 received two doses of the MenACWY control vaccine. Trial participants were enrolled by age into subgroups of 18-55, 56-69 and 70-plus years, and 148, 28 and 57 TCR-sequenced participants, respectively, were included in these subgroups.

The CDR3 regions of human TCRbeta chains were analyzed by immunosequencing. Per the source publication's procedure: TCRs in the repertoires were matched against a reference library of SARS-CoV-2-specific TCRs that had been generated with the MIRA antigen-specificity platform. Breadth meant the fraction of unique TCRs that were SARS-CoV-2-associated, whereas depth meant the fraction of total T cells that were SARS-CoV-2-associated. Using the MIRA data, each spike-specific TCR was assigned both to the spike region to which the TCR was reactive and to a CD4 or CD8 class. Log10-transformed breadth and depth values were compared by one-way ANOVA with Sidak's multiple comparisons tests. In its TCRdb copy, this immuneACCESS table keeps in-frame sequences only and misses some clones. Where compared with another copy, unresolved V genes explain less than half of these, and the others have no known cause. V and J calls and clone size are copied from that table; D and trimming were computed from the DNA. This sample comprises roughly 58,000 clones, roughly 89% of them detected only once. The ten largest clones capture about 6.3% of the sample.

Overall results and qualifications from the work: Participants were mostly white British and included more females than males, and it was suggested by the authors that clonal diversity may have been underestimated. In the small 56-69-year group, the increase in depth fell short of significance, most likely because of low power. Reportedly, close to half of the unique spike-specific TCRs recognized epitopes lying outside the regions that are mutated in the B.1.351 and B.1.1.7 variants. Conclusions about previously exposed vaccinees were limited because only six AZD1222 recipients were SARS-CoV-2 seropositive at baseline. Spike-specific TCR breadth and depth rose significantly after two AZD1222 doses compared with day 0 and with MenACWY recipients. Vaccine-associated CD4 TCRs spanned the whole spike protein, with dominant responses in regions 160-218 and 743-854. No day 14 peak-response samples were available, so repertoires were characterized only after the peak T cell response.

The material was peripheral blood, obtained 28 days after the second AZD1222 dose. The receptor comes from an adult who received the AZD1222 COVID-19 vaccine.

The nucleotide sequence is given as TGTGCCAGCAGTGTACTTCCAGACAGGTATGGTGGGGCCAACGTCCTGACTTTC. It translates as CASSVLPDRYGGANVLTF. The V and J genes are TRBV6-1 and TRBJ2-6; a tentative D match to TRBD1 spans 6 bases. CDR1 is given as MNHNS and CDR2 as SASEGT, both from the germline V gene. The CDR3 numbers 18 residues from cysteine through phenylalanine. Only the CDR3 region is kept as DNA, spanning 54 bases read in frame from base 1. V is clipped by 4 bases and J by 3 bases, and the sequence between their germline boundaries is 19 bases long.